The following is a T cell receptor beta chain sequence with its context. In the original analysis: Reference gene primer amplification yielded estimated nucleated cell counts. Using immunoSEQ multiplex PCR, the repertoire was profiled, and TCRdb retains in-frame clones only, with some absent. The V and J calls and clone size come from that table; D and trimming were worked out from the DNA. There are more than 45,000 clones in the sample; more than 90% occur only once, and roughly 9.7% lies in the top ten. J lost 3 bases, V lost 5 bases, and 11 bases had no gene match. Germline V CDR1 and CDR2: MNHEY, SMNVEV (reference sequence). The CDR3 is 17 amino acids. These data originate in a study of blood T cell repertoires in COVID-19. Study-wide context: Samples of COVID-19 (acute and convalescent) were obtained from the United States, Italy and Spain. T cells, B-cell-depleted T cells, or PBMCs supplied cDNA or gDNA.

The receptor's source is a woman older than 75 with acute or convalescent COVID-19. The specimen was peripheral blood. The rearrangement joins TRBV27 to TRBJ1-5, with 9 bases aligning to TRBD1. CDR3 protein: CASSMGRWTGDNQPQHF. The CDR3 DNA reads TGTGCCAGCAGTATGGGGCGGTGGACAGGGGACAATCAGCCCCAGCATTTT.